The rows below give T cell receptor beta chains drawn from one sample of a study of spatial heterogeneity in lung cancer. TCRdb reprocessed the 5' RACE reads with MiXCR, giving one entry per CDR3 protein. The data show around 9,300 distinct CDR3 sequences, approximately 54% seen once. Sequencing used lung tumor tissue, obtained at surgery. The origin of the receptors is a female donor with early-stage non-small cell lung cancer. CDR3s include the opening cysteine and the closing phenylalanine or tryptophan. Each record gives: J gene, D gene, clone size, V gene, CDR3 DNA, CDR3 protein. A D gene is named only where the DNA matches it firmly. Clone size is given for some rows only: seen once, a few or many times, or a class if the clone is expanded.

J: TRBJ2-6
D: .
size: .
V: TRBV9
DNA: TGTGCCAGCAGCGTAAGGAACAGGGTGGCAAGTGGGGCCAACGTCCTGACTTTC
CDR3: CASSVRNRVASGANVLTF

J: TRBJ1-1
D: .
size: few
V: TRBV27
DNA: TGTGCCAGCAGAACAGCGTTCATGAACACTGAAGCTTTCTTT
CDR3: CASRTAFMNTEAFF

J: TRBJ2-1
D: TRBD1
size: .
V: TRBV5-5
DNA: TGTGCCACCCGACAGGGGGCGAGGAATGAGCAGTTCTTC
CDR3: CATRQGARNEQFF

J: TRBJ1-1
D: TRBD1
size: once
V: TRBV5-1
DNA: TGCGCCAGCAGTACAGGGGGCAGGGACACTGAAGCTTTCTTT
CDR3: CASSTGGRDTEAFF

J: TRBJ2-7
D: TRBD1
size: .
V: TRBV12-3/TRBV12-4
DNA: TGTGCCAGCAGTTTAGTGCAGGGGGCGCCGACCGAGCAGTACTTC
CDR3: CASSLVQGAPTEQYF

J: TRBJ2-4
D: .
size: .
V: TRBV15
DNA: TGTGCCACCAGCAGTTCAAGCTCAGGACTAGCCAAAAACATTCAGTACTTC
CDR3: CATSSSSSGLAKNIQYF

J: TRBJ2-2
D: TRBD1
size: .
V: TRBV7-9
DNA: TGTGCCAGCAGCTCGACAGGGGTCGGCGGGGAGCTGTTTTTT
CDR3: CASSSTGVGGELFF

J: TRBJ2-3
D: .
size: .
V: TRBV5-5
DNA: TGTGCCAGCTCCCCGGGACCTCCAGATACGCAGTATTTT
CDR3: CASSPGPPDTQYF

J: TRBJ2-1
D: .
size: .
V: TRBV11-2
DNA: TGTGCCAGCAGCTTCGGGGGAATGTTTAGGGGTGAGCAGTTCTTC
CDR3: CASSFGGMFRGEQFF

J: TRBJ2-1
D: .
size: few
V: TRBV13
DNA: TGTGCCAGCAGCTTAGAAGAAGTGCCCGGTGAGCAGTTCTTC
CDR3: CASSLEEVPGEQFF

J: TRBJ2-3
D: TRBD2
size: .
V: TRBV28
DNA: TGTGTCACCGGGACTAGCGATACAGATACGCAGTATTTT
CDR3: CVTGTSDTDTQYF

J: TRBJ1-2
D: .
size: .
V: TRBV5-1
DNA: TGCGCCAGCAGCTTCCAGGGTAACTATGGCTACACCTTC
CDR3: CASSFQGNYGYTF

J: TRBJ2-7
D: .
size: .
V: TRBV10-3
DNA: TGTGCCATCAGTGAAAGCTCCTACGAGCAGTACTTC
CDR3: CAISESSYEQYF

J: TRBJ2-1
D: .
size: few
V: TRBV12-3/TRBV12-4
DNA: TGTGCCAGCAGTTTAGTCGGGTACAATGAGCAGTTCTTC
CDR3: CASSLVGYNEQFF

J: TRBJ1-2
D: TRBD1
size: .
V: TRBV10-3
DNA: TGTGCCATCAAGGGCCCCAGGGGGTACGGCTACACCTTC
CDR3: CAIKGPRGYGYTF

J: TRBJ2-1
D: .
size: few
V: TRBV4-3
DNA: TGCGCCAGCAGCCAAGATACGTCAACGGGATACAATGAGCAGTTCTTC
CDR3: CASSQDTSTGYNEQFF

J: TRBJ1-1
D: .
size: few
V: TRBV6-6
DNA: TGTGCCAGCAGTTACTGGGACACTGAAGCTTTCTTT
CDR3: CASSYWDTEAFF

J: TRBJ2-2
D: TRBD2
size: .
V: TRBV29-1
DNA: TGCAGCGCCCAGCGGGGGGCATATACCGGGGAGCTGTTTTTT
CDR3: CSAQRGAYTGELFF

J: TRBJ2-3
D: .
size: .
V: TRBV6-6
DNA: TGTGCCACCTCCGGACAGTACTCTAGCACAGATACGCAGTATTTT
CDR3: CATSGQYSSTDTQYF

J: TRBJ1-5
D: .
size: .
V: TRBV10-3
DNA: TGTGCCGCCGCCCCCGCAGGCTATAGCAATCAGCCCCAGCATTTT
CDR3: CAAAPAGYSNQPQHF

J: TRBJ1-1
D: TRBD1
size: few
V: TRBV11-2
DNA: TGTGCCAGCAGCCGGGACAGGGGGCCTGAAGCTTTCTTT
CDR3: CASSRDRGPEAFF

J: TRBJ1-6
D: TRBD1
size: few
V: TRBV6-1
DNA: TGTGCCAGCAGGGGGACAGGGGGGAATTCACCCCTCCACTTT
CDR3: CASRGTGGNSPLHF

J: TRBJ2-7
D: TRBD1
size: .
V: TRBV3-1
DNA: TGTGCCAGCAGCCAGGACAGGGGGTACTTCTACGAGCAGTACTTC
CDR3: CASSQDRGYFYEQYF

J: TRBJ2-2
D: .
size: .
V: TRBV11-2
DNA: TGTGCCAGCAGCCCCGACATGAACACCGGGGAGCTGTTTTTT
CDR3: CASSPDMNTGELFF

J: TRBJ2-7
D: TRBD1
size: .
V: TRBV5-1
DNA: TGCGCCAGCAGCTTCCGACACGACAGGGACCGGTCCTACGAGCAGTACTTC
CDR3: CASSFRHDRDRSYEQYF

J: TRBJ2-1
D: .
size: .
V: TRBV5-1
DNA: TGCGCCAGCAGCCTAGGTTCCTCCTCCTACAATGAGCAGTTCTTC
CDR3: CASSLGSSSYNEQFF

J: TRBJ1-5
D: .
size: large
V: TRBV20-1
DNA: TGCAGTGCTAGTTCGGGAGGGGGACGGCCCCAGCATTTT
CDR3: CSASSGGGRPQHF

J: TRBJ1-2
D: .
size: medium-sized
V: TRBV12-3/TRBV12-4
DNA: TGTGCCAGCAGGGAGCCAGGGTTCTATGGCTACACCTTC
CDR3: CASREPGFYGYTF

J: TRBJ2-5
D: TRBD1
size: .
V: TRBV2
DNA: TGTGCCAGCAGTGACCCGACAGGGGAGATTCAAGAGACCCAGTACTTC
CDR3: CASSDPTGEIQETQYF

J: TRBJ2-7
D: .
size: .
V: TRBV28
DNA: TGTGCCAGCAGTTTGGATCCGGTATGGGACGGAGCCTACGAGCAGTACTTC
CDR3: CASSLDPVWDGAYEQYF

J: TRBJ2-7
D: .
size: .
V: TRBV20-1
DNA: TGCAGTGCTATTCCCGGCTTCAGGGCCTACGAGCAGTACTTC
CDR3: CSAIPGFRAYEQYF

J: TRBJ1-2
D: .
size: .
V: TRBV28
DNA: TGTGCCAGCAGTTCCCCCGGGGCAGGGCAATCCGGCGGCTACACCTTC
CDR3: CASSSPGAGQSGGYTF

J: TRBJ2-5
D: .
size: .
V: TRBV12-3/TRBV12-4
DNA: TGTGCCAGCAGTTTAATCAGGGCGCAAGAGACCCAGTACTTC
CDR3: CASSLIRAQETQYF

J: TRBJ1-1
D: .
size: .
V: TRBV7-6
DNA: TGTGCCAGCAGCTTAGCTGGGAGGACTGAAGCTTTCTTT
CDR3: CASSLAGRTEAFF

J: TRBJ1-6
D: .
size: .
V: TRBV7-9
DNA: TGTGCCAGCAGCCAAACGACAAGGGGGTATTCACCCCTCCACTTT
CDR3: CASSQTTRGYSPLHF

J: TRBJ2-2
D: .
size: .
V: TRBV6-1
DNA: TGTGCCAGCCGACAGGCCCCCTTGGCGAGGGGCGGGGAGCTGTTTTTT
CDR3: CASRQAPLARGGELFF

J: TRBJ2-2
D: .
size: .
V: TRBV6-5
DNA: TGTGCCAGCGGACGTCAGGGAGGGGAGCTGTTTTTT
CDR3: CASGRQGGELFF

J: TRBJ2-5
D: .
size: .
V: TRBV11-2
DNA: TGTGCCAGCAGCTTAAGAACAGTCGTCCAAGAGACCCAGTACTTC
CDR3: CASSLRTVVQETQYF

J: TRBJ2-3
D: TRBD2
size: .
V: TRBV2
DNA: TGTGCCAGCAGTCGGACTAGCGGGGGGACAGATACGCAGTATTTT
CDR3: CASSRTSGGTDTQYF

J: TRBJ2-7
D: .
size: .
V: TRBV5-5
DNA: TGTGCCAGCAGCTTGTCAGGGCGGCTCTACAGCGAGCAGTACTTC
CDR3: CASSLSGRLYSEQYF

J: TRBJ2-3
D: .
size: .
V: TRBV30
DNA: TGTGCCTGGAATAGGCGGGGACTCACAGATACGCAGTATTTT
CDR3: CAWNRRGLTDTQYF

J: TRBJ1-2
D: .
size: few
V: TRBV18
DNA: TGTGCCAGCTCACCCATAGAAACCTATGGCTACACCTTC
CDR3: CASSPIETYGYTF

J: TRBJ1-2
D: .
size: few
V: TRBV27
DNA: TGTGCCAGCAGTTTTATTGGGACATCGAACTACACCTTC
CDR3: CASSFIGTSNYTF

J: TRBJ1-6
D: .
size: .
V: TRBV9
DNA: TGTGCCAGCTCCGAGGACCCAGGCGGGTCACCCCTCCACTTT
CDR3: CASSEDPGGSPLHF

J: TRBJ1-4
D: .
size: .
V: TRBV12-3/TRBV12-4
DNA: TGTGCCAGCAGCCCGGGTGCGGTTGGGGAAAAACTGTTTTTT
CDR3: CASSPGAVGEKLFF

J: TRBJ1-1
D: .
size: .
V: TRBV10-3
DNA: TGTGCCATCAGTAACAGGGATGAAGCTTTCTTT
CDR3: CAISNRDEAFF

J: TRBJ2-7
D: TRBD1
size: .
V: TRBV4-1
DNA: TGCGCCAGCAGCCAAGTCCCCGGGACAGGGTTTTACGAGCAGTACTTC
CDR3: CASSQVPGTGFYEQYF